The next 27 T cell receptor beta chains were all read from a single sample in a study of blood T cells in healthy people across ages. PCR was performed a second time for roughly 6 to 12 cycles using a sample-barcoded 5' primer and a J-beta primer mix. TCRdb re-called the 5' RACE reads with MiXCR, one entry per CDR3 protein. This sample carries roughly 1,800,000 distinct CDR3 sequences, 40% to 55% of them seen once, and the ten largest clones take around 2.1%. Sequencing was done on a sample of blood. The receptors were sampled from a woman aged 40 to 49 in good health.

This clonotype was picked up a small number of times. The genes are TRBV6-6 and TRBJ2-1, with D perhaps matching TRBD2 (7 bases). Trimming left V 8 bases short and J 6 bases short, with 20 bases between. The CDR3 is 15 residues long. CDR1 is MNHNY, CDR2 SVGAGI, per germline (reference sequence). The CDR3 reads CASGGGGARTNEQFF. The CDR3 DNA follows: TGTGCCAGCGGAGGGGGGGGAGCCAGGACCAATGAGCAGTTCTTC.

This chain uses TRBV6-6 with TRBJ2-3; D might be TRBD2 (6 bases). Germline CDR1 reads MNHNY; CDR2 reads SVGAGI (reference sequence). The V end lost 5 bases, the J end lost 2 bases, and 14 bases lay between the germline ends. CDR3 length: 15 amino acids. CDR3 sequence (DNA): TGTGCCAGCAGTCTCTCGGGGGAGATCACAGATACGCAGTATTTT. Its protein is CASSLSGEITDTQYF.

This clonotype was detected a few times. The chain uses TRBV20-1 and TRBJ2-7; a possible D gene is TRBD2 (6 bases). The CDR3 spans 13 residues. CDR1 is DFQATT, CDR2 SNEGSKA, per germline (reference sequence). Trimming stripped 3 bases from V and 3 bases from J, with 12 bases between. The CDR3, as DNA: TGCAGTGCTAGTTGGAGGGGAGACTACGAGCAGTACTTC. Its protein is CSASWRGDYEQYF.

The J gene is TRBJ2-7, the V gene TRBV20-1; 12 bases match TRBD1. Germline V gene data show CDR1 as DFQATT and CDR2 as SNEGSKA (reference sequence). V lost 4 bases and J lost 7; bases outside the gene matches: 5. This CDR3 is 13 amino acids long. The CDR3 sequence is CSATPGQGAEQYF. The CDR3 DNA is TGCAGTGCTACTCCGGGACAGGGGGCGGAGCAGTACTTC.

The chain uses TRBV5-5 and TRBJ1-5; 7 positions agree with TRBD1. Germline V gives CDR1 SGHKS, CDR2 YYEKEE (reference sequence). This CDR3 spans 18 amino acids. J was trimmed by 0 bases and V by 0 bases; bases with no gene match: 9. DNA for the CDR3: TGTGCCAGCAGCTTGGAACAGGGGATGGTATCTAGCAATCAGCCCCAGCATTTT. Translating gives CASSLEQGMVSSNQPQHF.

V is TRBV12-3 or TRBV12-4 and J is TRBJ2-7, with D maybe TRBD1 (6 bases). V was pared by 3 bases and J by 7 bases, with 19 bases between. The CDR3 runs to 15 residues. CDR3 sequence reads: CASSLSGPYREEQYF. CDR3 nucleotides: TGTGCCAGCAGTTTGTCTGGGCCGTACAGGGAAGAGCAGTACTTC.

The chain couples TRBV5-5 to TRBJ2-3, with 8 bases fitting TRBD1. J lost 5 bases, V lost 3 bases, and 11 bases had no gene match. Germline CDR1 and CDR2: SGHKS and YYEKEE (reference sequence). The CDR3 has 16 residues. The CDR3 coding sequence is TGTGCCAGCAGCTCTGGACAGGGAAGGATCATAGATACGCAGTATTTT. This codes for CASSSGQGRIIDTQYF.

This clonotype was counted a few times. The rearrangement joins TRBV4-2 to TRBJ2-3, with no clear D. V lost 0 bases and J lost 2, with 6 bases in between. This CDR3 comprises 14 residues. Per germline, CDR1 LGHNA and CDR2 YNFKEQ. The CDR3 coding sequence is TGTGCCAGCAGCCAAGAGGTTAACACAGATACGCAGTATTTT. Protein product: CASSQEVNTDTQYF.

The rearrangement uses TRBV12-3 or TRBV12-4 and TRBJ2-5, with 9 bases matching TRBD2. Trimming cost V 6 bases and J 0 bases; bases outside gene matches: 14. This CDR3 spans 18 amino acids. The CDR3 DNA is TGTGCCAGCAGCCCCGGGGTAGCGGGGGAGACGTACCAAGAGACCCAGTACTTC. The encoded protein is CASSPGVAGETYQETQYF.

This clonotype is a singleton in its sample. This chain joins TRBV9 and TRBJ2-3; 13 bases line up with TRBD2. V shed 5 bases, J shed 5 bases, and the junction held 5 bases outside the gene matches. Germline loops: CDR1 SGDLS, CDR2 YYNGEE. The CDR3 runs 15 residues. CDR3 region: CASRPTSGGIDTQYF. The CDR3 DNA reads as TGTGCCAGCAGGCCGACTAGCGGGGGGATAGATACGCAGTATTTT.

CDR3 amino acids: CASSLPYYEQYF. Here the CDR3 DNA reads TGTGCCAGCAGCCTACCCTACTACGAGCAGTACTTC. The chain employs TRBV7-2 and TRBJ2-7, with no clear D. V was clipped by 5 bases and J by 3 bases, with 8 bases between them. Per germline, CDR1 SGHTA and CDR2 FQGNSA. The CDR3 has 12 residues.

The chain has TRBV10-1 and TRBJ2-7; 8 nucleotides line up with TRBD1. CDR1 WNHNN and CDR2 SYGVQD come from the germline V gene (reference sequence). The J segment lost 5 bases and the V segment lost 3 bases, leaving 12 bases of the junction unmatched. This CDR3 contains 16 residues. CDR3 DNA sequence: TGCGCCAGCAGTGACTCGACAGGGGAATTTCGCCACGAGCAGTACTTC. Translating gives CASSDSTGEFRHEQYF.

The chain uses TRBV2 and TRBJ2-1, with no clear D. The CDR3 runs to 11 residues. V lost 6 bases and J lost 10, with 10 bases in between. Per germline, CDR1 SNHLY and CDR2 FYNNEI. The CDR3 region has the DNA TGTGCCAGCAGCGTCGCGCTAGAGCAGTTCTTC. This codes for CASSVALEQFF.

This chain links TRBV11-2 with TRBJ2-1; maybe TRBD2 (7 bases). The germline gives CDR1 SGHAT, CDR2 FQNNGV. V was shortened by 6 bases and J by 1 base, with 19 bases between the two germline ends. CDR3 length: 17 amino acids. CDR3 bases: TGTGCCAGCAGGTCCTTCCGCGGGGGCCTTTCCTACAATGAGCAGTTCTTC. It translates to CASRSFRGGLSYNEQFF.

The chain employs TRBV25-1 and TRBJ1-2, with D perhaps TRBD1 (5 bases). In germline, CDR1 is MGHDK, CDR2 SYGVNS. The V gene lost 4 bases and the J gene lost 5 bases, with 8 bases spanning the gap. The length of the CDR3 is 12 residues. The CDR3 region has the DNA TGTGCCAGCAGTGGACGACAGTATGGCTACACCTTC. It encodes CASSGRQYGYTF.

V and J are TRBV20-1 and TRBJ2-5, with 7 positions matching TRBD1. The junction had 13 bases not matched to a gene; V was cut back by 4 bases and J by 11 bases. Germline CDR1 reads DFQATT; CDR2 reads SNEGSKA (reference sequence). The CDR3 consists of 13 residues. The CDR3 coding sequence is TGCAGTGCTACGTGGGACAGAAACAATGAGCAGTACTTC. Its translation is CSATWDRNNEQYF.

This clonotype has a handful of counts. The chain combines TRBV6-5 with TRBJ1-4; D uncertain. The length of the CDR3 is 16 residues. Trimming left V 0 bases short and J 2 bases short, with 10 bases between. CDR1 is MNHEY and CDR2 is SVGAGI in the germline V gene. The CDR3 region is CASSYSGSVTNEKLFF. The CDR3 nucleotides are TGTGCCAGCAGTTACTCAGGCTCTGTGACTAATGAAAAACTGTTTTTT.

This clonotype turned up a few times. The chain couples TRBV7-2 to TRBJ1-6; TRBD1 agrees at 9 bases. Germline CDR1 is SGHTA and CDR2 is FQGNSA. This CDR3 is 15 amino acids long. V lost 5 bases, J lost 7 bases, and 6 bases stayed unmatched. CDR3 loop: CASSAMGQGNSPLHF. CDR3 DNA sequence: TGTGCCAGCAGCGCCATGGGACAGGGAAATTCACCCCTCCACTTT.

This chain joins TRBV5-1 and TRBJ2-7; tentatively, D is TRBD1 (5 bases). V was cut by 0 bases and J by 9 bases, with 13 bases left in between. The CDR3 contains 13 residues. The germline V gene encodes CDR1 SGHRS and CDR2 YFSETQ. The CDR3: CASSLGATEGQYF. CDR3 DNA: TGCGCCAGCAGCTTGGGGGCGACAGAAGGGCAGTACTTC.

This clonotype was found many times. The rearrangement links TRBV4-1 to TRBJ1-2; tentative D call: TRBD1 (5 bases). Germline V gene sequence: CDR1 MGHRA, CDR2 YSYEKL. The CDR3 extends over 14 amino acids. V shed 0 bases and J shed 4 bases, with 9 bases lying between them. The CDR3 protein is CASSQDQGPYGYTF. For the CDR3, the DNA is TGCGCCAGCAGCCAAGATCAGGGCCCCTATGGCTACACCTTC.

This clonotype was seen a handful of times. The V call is TRBV7-9, the J call TRBJ2-7; D remains ambiguous. The CDR3 covers 15 residues. The V end lost 1 base, the J end lost 6 bases, and 16 bases lay between the germline ends. Looked up from germline, CDR1 is SEHNR and CDR2 is FQNEAQ (reference sequence). The CDR3 DNA sequence: TGTGCCAGCAGCTTAGTGGCCTCTTCCTGGGGCGAGCAGTACTTC. Amino acids: CASSLVASSWGEQYF.

V and J are TRBV20-1 and TRBJ2-5, with 13 positions matching TRBD2. Unmatched junction bases numbered 9, after V lost 0 bases and J lost 11 bases. This CDR3 spans 15 amino acids. The germline CDR1 and CDR2 sequences are DFQATT and SNEGSKA (reference sequence). CDR3 sequence (DNA): TGCAGTGCTAGAGAGACTAGCGGGGGGAGGAATGAGCAGTACTTC. Its protein is CSARETSGGRNEQYF.

This chain uses TRBV4-3 with TRBJ2-1; D is possibly TRBD2 (6 bases). In germline, CDR1 is LGHNA, CDR2 YSLEER. V lost 0 bases, J lost 3 bases, and 12 bases lay in between. The CDR3 sequence is 16 residues long. CDR3 sequence (DNA): TGCGCCAGCAGCCAAGAGGGGACTCCACTCTACAATGAGCAGTTCTTC. Translating gives CASSQEGTPLYNEQFF.

This chain uses TRBV7-2 with TRBJ1-1, with 10 bases that match TRBD1. Germline values: CDR1 SGHTA, CDR2 FQGNSA. CDR3 length: 15 residues. After removal of 4 bases from V and 7 bases from J, the junction contained 9 bases not matched to a gene. The CDR3 reads CASSYRDRGRIEAFF. Here the CDR3 DNA reads TGTGCCAGCAGCTACCGAGACAGGGGGCGGATTGAAGCTTTCTTT.

The chain has TRBV4-3 and TRBJ1-1; D uncertain. The CDR3 is made up of 14 amino acids. Germline V gives CDR1 LGHNA, CDR2 YSLEER. V lost 0 bases and J 8 bases, leaving 13 bases between the germline ends. The CDR3 DNA follows: TGCGCCAGCAGCCAAGATCGTTGGCGAGCCGAAGCTTTCTTT. This translates into CASSQDRWRAEAFF.

This clonotype was observed a few times. V is TRBV15 and J is TRBJ2-4, with D unresolved. This CDR3 is 14 amino acids long. Trimming stripped 5 bases from V and 0 bases from J, with 8 bases between. The V gene's germline CDR1 is LNHNV and CDR2 YYDKDF (reference sequence). The CDR3 is CATSSDVAKNIQYF. CDR3 DNA sequence: TGTGCCACCAGCTCTGATGTAGCCAAAAACATTCAGTACTTC.

This clonotype was seen only a few times. The J gene is TRBJ1-4, the V gene TRBV11-2; D might be TRBD1 (5 bases). The CDR3 runs 15 residues. Trimming shortened V by 5 bases and J by 5 bases, and 15 bases separated the two germline ends. In germline, CDR1 is SGHAT, CDR2 FQNNGV. The CDR3: CASSPGRGRNEKLFF. The CDR3 DNA follows: TGTGCCAGCAGCCCCGGGAGGGGTCGAAATGAAAAACTGTTTTTT.